These 26 T cell receptor beta chains originate from one sample sequenced in a study of blood T cell repertoires in COVID-19. Sequenced by immunoSEQ multiplex PCR; TCRdb stores in-frame clones only, minus some. The sample lists about 170,000 clones, approximately 85% occurring once. Sequencing was done on a sample of peripheral blood. The receptors were sampled from a middle-aged man who had recovered from COVID-19.

The V and J genes are TRBV6-5 and TRBJ2-7; 10 bases align to TRBD1. J was trimmed by 4 bases and V by 6 bases; bases with no gene match: 9. Germline V gene sequence: CDR1 MNHEY, CDR2 SVGAGI. The CDR3 is made up of 15 amino acids. The CDR3 sequence: CASRSPGQGKYEQYF. DNA for the CDR3: TGTGCCAGCAGATCCCCGGGACAGGGGAAGTACGAGCAGTACTTC.

The chain is built from TRBV2 and TRBJ2-2; the D gene is possibly TRBD1 (6 bases). CDR1 SNHLY and CDR2 FYNNEI come from the germline V gene. This CDR3 region has 16 residues. Trimming took 7 bases from V and 3 from J, leaving 18 bases between them. CDR3 sequence: CASTPRRGWYTGELFF. DNA for the CDR3: TGTGCCAGCACCCCTAGAAGGGGGTGGTACACCGGGGAGCTGTTTTTT.

This clone was recorded only once. V is TRBV6-6 and J is TRBJ1-1; D uncertain. Trimming left V 7 bases short and J 6 bases short, with 12 bases between. The CDR3 loop spans 12 amino acids. From germline, CDR1 is MNHNY and CDR2 SVGAGI (reference sequence). CDR3 loop: CASTWSRAEAFF. The CDR3 DNA is TGTGCCAGCACTTGGAGTCGGGCTGAAGCTTTCTTT.

The chain joins TRBV9 to TRBJ2-1; 9 bases are a match to TRBD1. The CDR3 covers 16 residues. V lost 6 bases and J lost 2; bases outside the gene matches: 9. The germline V gene has CDR1 SGDLS and CDR2 YYNGEE. CDR3 in amino acids: CASNTGTGNPYNEQFF. Here the CDR3 DNA reads TGTGCCAGCAACACAGGGACAGGGAACCCCTACAATGAGCAGTTCTTC. Filled out from reference TRBV9 and TRBJ2-1, the complete variable domain reads DSGVTQTPKHLITATGQRVTLRCSPRSGDLSVYWYQQSLDQGLQFLIQYYNGEERAKGNILERFSAQQFPDLHSELNLSSLELGDSALYFCASNTGTGNPYNEQFFGPGTRLTVL.

CDR3 in amino acids: CSASPGQQETQYF. Written as DNA, the CDR3 is TGCAGTGCTAGTCCGGGACAGCAAGAGACCCAGTACTTC. This chain uses TRBV20-1 with TRBJ2-5; 7 bases are shared with TRBD1. V dropped 3 bases and J dropped 2; count of bases not matched to a gene: 3. Per the germline V gene, CDR1 is DFQATT and CDR2 is SNEGSKA (reference sequence). CDR3 length: 13 residues.

This sequence joins TRBV7-9 and TRBJ2-2; D possibly corresponds to TRBD2 (5 bases). Germline V gives CDR1 SEHNR, CDR2 FQNEAQ (reference sequence). V dropped 1 base and J dropped 4 bases, with 7 bases sitting between them. This CDR3 comprises 14 residues. CDR3 sequence reads: CASSLVGATGELFF. The CDR3 region has the DNA TGTGCCAGCAGCTTAGTGGGAGCCACCGGGGAGCTGTTTTTT.

The chain uses TRBV15 and TRBJ2-3, with D perhaps matching TRBD2 (6 bases). The CDR3 loop spans 16 amino acids. CDR1 and CDR2 from the germline V gene are LNHNV and YYDKDF (reference sequence). V lost 0 bases to trimming and J lost 3 bases, with 13 bases between them. CDR3 region: CATSREFVTSTDTQYF. CDR3 in DNA: TGTGCCACCAGCAGAGAATTTGTGACTAGTACAGATACGCAGTATTTT.

J is TRBJ2-7 and V is TRBV6-5, with 12 bases lining up with TRBD2. Germline V CDR1 and CDR2: MNHEY, SVGAGI. There are 14 residues in the CDR3. J was trimmed by 4 bases and V by 6 bases; bases with no gene match: 4. The CDR3 DNA follows: TGTGCCAGCAGACTAGCGGGGGGTTTTTACGAGCAGTACTTC. This codes for CASRLAGGFYEQYF.

CDR3 in DNA: TGTGCCAGCAGCAGGGAGGGGGAGGTTGGCTACACCTTC. It codes for CASSREGEVGYTF. The V and J genes are TRBV9 and TRBJ1-2; a possible D gene is TRBD1 (6 bases). CDR3 length: 13 residues. The germline V gene has CDR1 SGDLS and CDR2 YYNGEE. Trimming shortened V by 4 bases and J by 7 bases, and 14 bases separated the two germline ends.

This chain links TRBV28 with TRBJ2-7; 7 nucleotides line up with TRBD1. Germline loops: CDR1 MDHEN, CDR2 SYDVKM. Trimming cost V 7 bases and J 0 bases; bases outside gene matches: 0. There are 12 residues in the CDR3. The CDR3 nucleotides are TGTGCCAGCAACAGGGGCTCCTACGAGCAGTACTTC. It encodes CASNRGSYEQYF.

This clone has ten or more counts. The rearrangement joins TRBV9 to TRBJ1-4, with D possibly matching TRBD1 (6 bases). This CDR3 contains 13 residues. Germline V gene data show CDR1 as SGDLS and CDR2 as YYNGEE. Trimming cost V 6 bases and J 7 bases, with 13 bases left between them. CDR3 loop: CASNRAIGEKLFF. The DNA of the CDR3 is TGTGCCAGCAACAGGGCAATAGGTGAAAAACTGTTTTTT.

This CDR3 reads CASSQQGNEQYF. As DNA, the CDR3 is TGTGCCAGCAGTCAACAGGGGAACGAGCAGTACTTC. J is TRBJ2-7 and V is TRBV12-3 or TRBV12-4, with TRBD1 identical over 7 bases. Losses at the gene ends were 5 bases for V and 5 bases for J; bases not matched to a gene: 3. The CDR3 is 12 amino acids.

The chain is built from TRBV3-1 (or the pseudogene TRBV3-2) and TRBJ2-7; D unresolved. Trimming cost V 1 base and J 5 bases, with 12 bases left between them. The CDR3 sequence is 14 residues long. Germline assignment: CDR1 LGHDT and CDR2 YNNKEL (reference sequence). The CDR3 region has the DNA TGTGCCAGCAGCCAAGGTCGTTTGGGCAACGAGCAGTACTTC. Protein: CASSQGRLGNEQYF.

DNA of the CDR3: TGTGCCAGCAGCTTAGTTGGGGACAAAAGCGAGCAGTACTTC. As protein: CASSLVGDKSEQYF. The chain has TRBV7-2 and TRBJ2-7, with D possibly TRBD1 on 6 matching bases. The germline V gene encodes CDR1 SGHTA and CDR2 FQGNSA. Trimming pared 1 base from V and 6 bases from J, leaving 13 bases between. CDR3 size: 14 residues.

The chain links TRBV2 to TRBJ2-5, with 8 bases identical to TRBD1. The CDR3 runs 14 residues. With V trimmed by 7 bases and J by 4 bases, 8 bases remained unmatched. Germline CDR1 is SNHLY and CDR2 is FYNNEI. The CDR3 nucleotides read TGTGCCAGCAAAACCGGGACAGGTTTAGAGACCCAGTACTTC. Translation gives CASKTGTGLETQYF.

Note on this clone: This sample includes further DNA sequences coding for the same CDR3. The chain has TRBV11-3 and TRBJ2-7; D is unclear. The germline V and J ends were trimmed by 3 bases and 6 bases, with 6 bases remaining between them. The CDR3 loop spans 11 amino acids. The germline CDR1 and CDR2 sequences are SGHNT and YENEEA. The CDR3 protein is CASSFAREQYF. In DNA, the CDR3 is TGTGCCAGCAGCTTCGCGCGCGAGCAGTACTTC.

This chain links TRBV15 with TRBJ1-5; D is unclear. This CDR3 contains 20 residues. The germline V gene has CDR1 LNHNV and CDR2 YYDKDF (reference sequence). The V end lost 0 bases, the J end lost 9 bases, and 30 bases lay between the germline ends. In DNA, the CDR3 is TGTGCCACCAGCAGAGAAGCCGCGGTCGGCAAAATTGCCCCAGTTCTGCCCCAGCATTTT. Protein: CATSREAAVGKIAPVLPQHF. The complete variable domain, with remaining parts taken from reference TRBV15 and TRBJ1-5, reads DAMVIQNPRYQVTQFGKPVTLSCSQTLNHNVMYWYQQKSSQAPKLLFHYYDKDFNNEADTPDNFQSRRPNTSFCFLDIRSPGLGDTAMYLCATSREAAVGKIAPVLPQHFGDGTRLSIL.

The rearrangement links TRBV28 to TRBJ2-1; TRBD2 matches 11 bases. The length of the CDR3 is 17 residues. The trim removed 5 bases at V and 0 bases at J, leaving 6 bases unmatched. The V gene's germline CDR1 is MDHEN and CDR2 SYDVKM. The CDR3 DNA reads TGTGCCAGCAGTCATAGACTAGCGGGAAGCTCCTACAATGAGCAGTTCTTC. It codes for CASSHRLAGSSYNEQFF.

The count of this clone is one. The chain joins TRBV4-2 to TRBJ2-6; 7 nucleotides agree with TRBD1. The CDR3 sequence is 15 residues long. The germline gives CDR1 LGHNA, CDR2 YNFKEQ. Trimming at V came to 0 bases and at J to 4 bases, leaving 0 bases not matched to a gene. The CDR3 DNA reads as TGTGCCAGCAGCCAAGAGACAGGGGGGGCCAACGTCCTGACTTTC. This codes for CASSQETGGANVLTF.

Worth noting for this clone: Distinct nucleotide sequences in the sample also encode this CDR3. J is TRBJ2-2 and V is TRBV5-6; D remains ambiguous. This CDR3 contains 13 residues. Germline-derived CDR1 and CDR2 are SGHDT and YYEEEE. V was pared by 4 bases and J by 1 base, with 5 bases between. CDR3 protein: CASSPGNTGELFF. CDR3 DNA: TGTGCCAGCAGCCCGGGGAACACCGGGGAGCTGTTTTTT.

The genes are TRBV5-1 and TRBJ2-2, with D perhaps TRBD2 (5 bases). Germline V gene data show CDR1 as SGHRS and CDR2 as YFSETQ. Trimming pared 0 bases from V and 0 bases from J, leaving 6 bases between. The CDR3 is 15 amino acids. The CDR3 nucleotides are TGCGCCAGCAGCTTGGGAGGGACGAACACCGGGGAGCTGTTTTTT. Encoded protein: CASSLGGTNTGELFF.

CDR3 bases: TGTGCCAGCAGCGGATCCGGGGGAAGACATCATGGCTACACCTTC. Protein product: CASSGSGGRHHGYTF. V gene TRBV5-4 combines with J gene TRBJ1-2, with a possible D match to TRBD1 (5 bases). This CDR3 has 15 residues. CDR1 is SGHNT, CDR2 YYREEE, per germline (reference sequence). V dropped 4 bases and J dropped 6 bases, with 19 bases sitting between them.

CDR3 amino acids: CASSPSGRTEAFF. CDR3 bases: TGTGCCAGTAGTCCGTCGGGAAGAACTGAAGCTTTCTTT. The chain has TRBV19 and TRBJ1-1; no firm D call. The germline V gene encodes CDR1 LNHDA and CDR2 SQIVND (reference sequence). V dropped 5 bases and J dropped 5 bases, with 12 bases sitting between them. The CDR3 sequence is 13 residues long.

The chain couples TRBV9 to TRBJ1-6; no clear D gene. CDR3 length: 15 residues. V was trimmed by 4 bases and J by 8 bases, leaving 16 bases between them. Germline lookup yields CDR1 SGDLS and CDR2 YYNGEE. CDR3 in amino acids: CASSSRLTSDSPLHF. The CDR3, as DNA: TGTGCCAGCAGCTCCCGTCTTACTAGTGATTCACCCCTCCACTTT.

This chain links TRBV3-1 (or the pseudogene TRBV3-2) with TRBJ2-5; D perhaps matches TRBD1 (5 bases). Per the germline V gene, CDR1 is LGHDT and CDR2 is YNNKEL (reference sequence). V was shortened by 0 bases and J by 7 bases, with 12 bases between the two germline ends. CDR3 length equals 14 residues. This CDR3 is CASSQDLVQGTQYF. The CDR3 DNA sequence: TGTGCCAGCAGCCAAGATTTGGTTCAGGGGACCCAGTACTTC.

The rearrangement links TRBV10-3 to TRBJ2-1; TRBD2 is a possible D gene (5 bases). The CDR3 runs 15 residues. V dropped 2 bases and J dropped 2 bases, with 10 bases sitting between them. In germline, CDR1 is ENHRY, CDR2 SYGVKD. This CDR3 is CAISEALAAYNEQFF. The CDR3, as DNA: TGTGCCATCAGTGAGGCCCTAGCCGCCTACAATGAGCAGTTCTTC.